Listed below are T cell receptor beta chains from one sample, sequenced in a study of shared clonotypes between healthy human individuals. Data came from immunoSEQ multiplex PCR; TCRdb stores just in-frame clones and leaves some out. The table includes roughly 1.4 million clones, 98% to 99% detected once. The sample was naive CD4+ T cells sorted from blood. All receptors derive from a man aged 25-40 years in good health. Each CDR3 is given without its conserved first and last residue. The D gene is left open where the match is weak.

d_gene: -; j_gene: TRBJ2-1; v_gene: TRBV5-5; len: 13; CDR3aa: ASSLGYRSYNEQF
d_gene: TRBD2; j_gene: TRBJ2-3; v_gene: TRBV13; len: 16; CDR3aa: ASSSRLAGGLGTDTQY
d_gene: -; j_gene: TRBJ2-7; v_gene: TRBV5-1; len: 12; CDR3aa: ASSLGETGTSQY
d_gene: TRBD2; j_gene: TRBJ2-7; v_gene: TRBV7-9; len: 14; CDR3aa: ASSFLVRGDSYEQY
d_gene: TRBD1; j_gene: TRBJ1-4; v_gene: TRBV19; len: 14; CDR3aa: ASSNALGAGGEKLF
d_gene: -; j_gene: TRBJ2-7; v_gene: TRBV7-6; len: 13; CDR3aa: ASSTSGSSSYEQY
d_gene: -; j_gene: TRBJ1-4; v_gene: TRBV19; len: 11; CDR3aa: ASLDSHPRKLF
d_gene: -; j_gene: TRBJ2-7; v_gene: TRBV7-8; len: 12; CDR3aa: ASTFREHSYEQY
d_gene: TRBD1; j_gene: TRBJ2-1; v_gene: TRBV5-1; len: 14; CDR3aa: ASSLLAGGSYNEQF
d_gene: -; j_gene: TRBJ2-7; v_gene: TRBV7-9; len: 12; CDR3aa: ASSLTGVPGEQY
d_gene: TRBD2; j_gene: TRBJ2-1; v_gene: TRBV19; len: 16; CDR3aa: ASSRPRLQAGAYNEQF